What follows describes a single T cell receptor beta chain. Antigen unknown. These data originate in a study of a mutant IDH1 vaccine in newly diagnosed glioma. Study-wide context: Mean patient age was roughly 43 years; around 60% were male and around 38% female.

Time point in this sample: week 11, during vaccination. Each vaccine dose was 300 ug of mutant IDH1 20-mer peptide, with topical imiquimod. The astrocytomas were IDH1-mutant, ATRX-negative, and WHO grade 3 or 4. This table comes from immunoSEQ multiplex PCR, and its TCRdb copy is limited to in-frame clones, with some not included. The sample records 100,000 to 120,000 clones, approximately 87% being singletons. The CDR3 is 13 amino acids. V gave up 0 bases and J gave up 5 bases, with 7 bases separating them. From germline, CDR1 is MNHEY and CDR2 SMNVEV (reference sequence). The chain carries TRBV27 and TRBJ1-1; no clear D. The sequence came from a woman aged 50 to 65 with glioma. The material sequenced was PBMCs, taken from a glioma patient whose treatment included an IDH1 peptide vaccine. The CDR3 DNA reads TGTGCCAGCAGTTTATCGAGTCGGACTGAAGCTTTCTTT. Protein product: CASSLSSRTEAFF.